This entry lists 21 T cell receptor beta chains sequenced from one sample in a study of Ad26.COV2.S vaccination and SARS-CoV-2 variants. Repertoires were generated with immunoSEQ multiplex PCR, while TCRdb's copy carries only in-frame clones and drops some. The sample contains just over 350,000 clones, approximately 90% of which appear only once. The material was peripheral blood, obtained after recovery from COVID-19. The receptors derive from a human donor who had recovered from COVID-19.

This chain joins TRBV9 and TRBJ2-5, with 15 nucleotides matching TRBD2. The CDR3 loop spans 16 amino acids. Germline V CDR1 and CDR2: SGDLS, YYNGEE. V was clipped by 3 bases and J by 5 bases; unmatched bases: 5. CDR3 bases: TGTGCCAGCAGCGGGGGACTAGCGGGGGGCACCGAGACCCAGTACTTC. It specifies CASSGGLAGGTETQYF.

The chain carries TRBV10-3 and TRBJ2-1; the match to TRBD2 covers 12 bases. Germline assignment: CDR1 ENHRY and CDR2 SYGVKD. The CDR3 loop spans 14 amino acids. V shed 10 bases and J 7 bases; nucleotides not matched to a gene: 8. The DNA for the CDR3 is TGTGCCACGACCACTAGCGGGGGGATTAATGAGCAGTTCTTC. It yields the protein CATTTSGGINEQFF.

The rearrangement joins TRBV4-1 to TRBJ2-6; the match to TRBD1 covers 10 bases. The CDR3 has 19 amino acids. The V segment lost 5 bases and the J segment 1 base; nucleotides outside the gene matches: 11. The germline V gene encodes CDR1 MGHRA and CDR2 YSYEKL. In DNA, the CDR3 is TGCGCCAGCAGCGTACCGAGACAGGGGGCCGCATCTGGGGCCAACGTCCTGACTTTC. Translation gives CASSVPRQGAASGANVLTF.

The chain employs TRBV28 and TRBJ2-6; D is uncertain. V lost 8 bases and J lost 2, with 7 bases in between. Germline V CDR1 and CDR2: MDHEN, SYDVKM. This CDR3 comprises 13 residues. CDR3 region: CASRRAGANVLTF. The CDR3 nucleotides are TGTGCCAGCCGCCGTGCTGGGGCCAACGTCCTGACTTTC.

The chain employs TRBV11-2 and TRBJ2-7; D is undetermined. Germline V gives CDR1 SGHAT, CDR2 FQNNGV. The CDR3 contains 12 residues. Trimming shortened V by 5 bases and J by 5 bases, and 10 bases separated the two germline ends. CDR3 sequence reads: CASSATAHEQYF. The CDR3 DNA reads TGTGCCAGCAGCGCCACGGCCCACGAGCAGTACTTC.

The V and J genes are TRBV20-1 and TRBJ2-5; TRBD1 matches 9 bases. The CDR3 is 11 amino acids. V dropped 4 bases and J dropped 9; count of bases not matched to a gene: 3. Looked up from germline, CDR1 is DFQATT and CDR2 is SNEGSKA (reference sequence). The CDR3 spells CSATWTGAQYF. The CDR3 nucleotides are TGCAGTGCTACGTGGACAGGGGCCCAGTACTTC.

The chain couples TRBV24-1 to TRBJ1-2, with a possible D match to TRBD1 (6 bases). Germline CDR1 is KGHDR and CDR2 is SFDVKD. CDR3 size: 15 residues. The V gene lost 9 bases and the J gene lost 4 bases, with 20 bases spanning the gap. The DNA of the CDR3 is TGTGCCACCTACAGAAGGAAGGGGGTGGGCTATGGCTACACCTTC. Its translation: CATYRRKGVGYGYTF.

There are a few counts of this clone. CDR3 protein: CASSRTTDTQYF. The CDR3 region has the DNA TGTGCCAGCAGCCGGACCACAGATACGCAGTATTTT. V is TRBV5-4 and J is TRBJ2-3; no definite D call. Trimming cost V 4 bases and J 2 bases, with 5 bases left between them. The germline V gene has CDR1 SGHNT and CDR2 YYREEE (reference sequence). The length of the CDR3 is 12 residues.

This clone has only a few counts. The J gene is TRBJ1-1, the V gene TRBV3-1 (or the pseudogene TRBV3-2); tentative D call: TRBD1 (6 bases). CDR1 is LGHDT, CDR2 YNNKEL, per germline (reference sequence). V was clipped by 1 base and J by 7 bases, with 7 bases between them. CDR3 length equals 12 residues. The CDR3 nucleotides read TGTGCCAGCAGCCAAGGGACAGATGAAGCTTTCTTT. Translated, it gives CASSQGTDEAFF.

V gene TRBV15 combines with J gene TRBJ2-1; TRBD2 aligns across 11 bases. Trimming at V came to 3 bases and at J to 6 bases, leaving 4 bases not matched to a gene. This CDR3 spans 15 amino acids. The germline CDR1 and CDR2 sequences are LNHNV and YYDKDF (reference sequence). CDR3 sequence (DNA): TGTGCCACCAGCAGTCCCGGGACTAGCGGCAATGAGCAGTTCTTC. Translation: CATSSPGTSGNEQFF.

The chain employs TRBV23-1 and TRBJ1-2, with TRBD1 matching over 8 bases. TRBV23-1 is sorted into the ORF group, with uncertain function. The CDR3 is 15 amino acids. V shed 3 bases and J 8 bases; nucleotides not matched to a gene: 11. The CDR3 reads CASSHLDRVTCGYTF. The CDR3 DNA follows: TGCGCCAGCAGTCATTTGGACAGGGTAACGTGCGGCTACACCTTC.

CDR3 sequence reads: CASSRTYNEQFF. CDR3 sequence (DNA): TGTGCCAGCAGCCGAACCTACAATGAGCAGTTCTTC. The J gene is TRBJ2-1, the V gene TRBV11-3; D gene ambiguous. CDR1 SGHNT and CDR2 YENEEA come from the germline V gene. Trimming took 5 bases from V and 2 from J, leaving 4 bases between them. CDR3 length: 12 residues.

The chain links TRBV6-5 to TRBJ2-5; D is possibly TRBD1 or TRBD2 (5 bases each). The CDR3 length is 14 residues. From germline, CDR1 is MNHEY and CDR2 SVGAGI. Trimming removed 7 bases from V and 1 base from J, with 13 bases in between. CDR3 sequence reads: CASNKVGTQETQYF. The CDR3 DNA reads as TGTGCCAGCAACAAGGTGGGGACCCAAGAGACCCAGTACTTC.

This clone has more than one count but fewer than ten. The chain links TRBV4-1 to TRBJ1-2, with TRBD1 as a possible D gene (6 bases). The V gene lost 0 bases and the J gene lost 4 bases, with 15 bases spanning the gap. The V gene's germline CDR1 is MGHRA and CDR2 YSYEKL. The CDR3 totals 16 residues. In DNA form, the CDR3 reads TGCGCCAGCAGCCAAGATGGGACAACCTCTTCCTATGGCTACACCTTC. This sequence encodes CASSQDGTTSSYGYTF.

As to this clone: Other DNA sequences in the sample encode the same CDR3. The genes are TRBV12-3 or TRBV12-4 and TRBJ1-2, with 7 bases lining up with TRBD1. CDR3 length: 12 residues. Unmatched junction bases numbered 4, after V lost 6 bases and J lost 6 bases. The CDR3 DNA reads TGTGCCAGCAGCTGGGGACAGAATGGCTACACCTTC. It is translated as CASSWGQNGYTF.

The chain links TRBV27 to TRBJ1-4; D is perhaps TRBD1 (5 bases). CDR1 is MNHEY, CDR2 SMNVEV, per germline (reference sequence). Trimming removed 3 bases from V and 3 bases from J, with 11 bases in between. The CDR3 totals 15 residues. CDR3 region: CASSLAGTSNEKLFF. The CDR3, as DNA: TGTGCCAGCAGTTTGGCGGGGACCTCTAATGAAAAACTGTTTTTT.

V gene TRBV5-1 combines with J gene TRBJ1-2; no clear D gene. With 0 bases removed from V and 4 bases from J, the gap between germline ends came to 1 base. This CDR3 contains 11 residues. Germline CDR1 and CDR2: SGHRS and YFSETQ. In DNA form, the CDR3 reads TGCGCCAGCAGCTTGGGCTATGGCTACACCTTC. This gives the protein CASSLGYGYTF.

The J gene is TRBJ2-3, the V gene TRBV2; 7 positions agree with TRBD2. The CDR3 runs 15 residues. Trimming cost V 3 bases and J 0 bases; bases outside gene matches: 3. From germline, CDR1 is SNHLY and CDR2 FYNNEI. CDR3 sequence (DNA): TGTGCCAGCAGTGACGGGCGGGGGAGCACAGATACGCAGTATTTT. Protein sequence: CASSDGRGSTDTQYF.

With regard to this clone: Relative to the germline gene, one junction end is altered; a read error may explain this. The chain recombines TRBV7-2 with TRBJ1-4; D remains ambiguous. Germline CDR1 SGHTA, CDR2 FQGNSA. The CDR3 has 14 residues. This chain's CDR3 is CASSLVVGYEKLFF. Written as DNA, the CDR3 is TGTGCCAGCAGCTTAGTGGTAGGGTATGAGAAACTGTTTTTT.

The genes are TRBV5-5 and TRBJ2-7; 13 nucleotides agree with TRBD2. Germline V gene sequence: CDR1 SGHKS, CDR2 YYEKEE (reference sequence). The J segment lost 2 bases and the V segment lost 6 bases, leaving 5 bases of the junction unmatched. This CDR3 is built from 15 residues. The DNA of the CDR3 is TGTGCCAGCACCTTACTAGCGGGGGGGCCCTACGAGCAGTACTTC. Translating it yields CASTLLAGGPYEQYF.

The V and J genes are TRBV7-6 and TRBJ2-7; TRBD2 aligns across 14 bases. The CDR3 runs 16 residues. The V segment lost 3 bases and the J segment 3 bases; nucleotides outside the gene matches: 4. The germline V gene encodes CDR1 SGHVS and CDR2 FNYEAQ. The CDR3 sequence: CASSFSGTSGGYEQYF. The CDR3 bases are TGTGCCAGCAGCTTCTCCGGGACTAGCGGGGGCTACGAGCAGTACTTC.